This TCR beta chain is drawn from a study of shared clonotypes between healthy human individuals. This clone was seen a single time. What it binds is unknown. When replicate PCRs were run on sorted subsets, they used around 0.2 ug DNA, approximately 27,000 T cell genomes. The table came from immunoSEQ multiplex PCR; TCRdb's copy has only in-frame clones and leaves some out. The repertoire holds about 320,000 clones, with roughly 87% as singletons. Notes on the study in general: The study sampled only blood, and tissue repertoires likely differ.

The germline gives CDR1 SGHNT, CDR2 YYREEE (reference sequence). The germline V and J ends were trimmed by 4 bases and 2 bases, with 13 bases remaining between them. The length of the CDR3 is 14 residues. The sample was memory CD8+ T cells sorted from blood. Sample subset: CD45RO+ cells pooled with CCR7-negative TemRA cells. J is TRBJ2-7 and V is TRBV5-4; perhaps TRBD2 as D (6 bases). This TCR derives from a man in his late teens or twenties in good health. Written as DNA, the CDR3 is TGTGCCAGCAGCGTCGGGACTTCCGCCTACGAGCAGTACTTC. Protein: CASSVGTSAYEQYF.